Sequencing of this T cell receptor beta chain was carried out in a study of T cells in Graves' hyperthyroidism and ophthalmopathy. The overall study: Peripheral blood sampling occurred at initial diagnosis, before any treatment.

CDR1 and CDR2 (germline): ENHRY, SYGVKD. The CDR3 is 13 residues long. The V gene lost 5 bases and the J gene lost 4 bases, with 11 bases spanning the gap. Graves' hyperthyroidism qualified as stable when ophthalmopathy did not progress within 18 months. Uncontrolled infection, other autoimmune disease, pregnancy or lactation excluded patients. This clonotype was recorded a few times. Antigen specificity is unknown. Overall study results and limits: Blood also showed most of the thyroid clonotypes that were expanded above 0.001.

Amplified regions were TCR beta CDR3 sequences from RNA transcripts. The HTBI primer set served for first-round RT-PCR of the TCR CDR3. MiXCR, applied by TCRdb to the multiplex PCR reads, yields one record per CDR3 protein. The profile shows around 300,000 distinct CDR3 sequences, around 15% of them singletons. This receptor was taken from a woman aged 40 to 50 with Graves' hyperthyroidism. The rearrangement uses TRBV10-3 and TRBJ1-1; D is perhaps TRBD1 (5 bases). Sequencing was performed on blood. The CDR3 DNA sequence: TGTGCCATCAGTTTGGGGGAGGGCACTGAAGCTTTCTTT. Translating gives CAISLGEGTEAFF.